This T cell receptor (beta chain) derives from a study of beta chain features in type 1 diabetes. Points from the study as a whole: In every one of the four CD4+ subsets, TCRB CDR3s were moderately but significantly shorter in Type 1 diabetes patients.

Worth noting for this clone: Its cognate antigen is unknown. The sample contains more than one DNA sequence encoding this CDR3.

Reverse transcription of all isolated RNA meant that expressed TCRB transcripts were sequenced. For naive, central memory and regulatory T cell samples, reads averaged roughly 3.6 million. Some clones are missing from TCRdb's copy, which holds only in-frame ones; the method was immunoSEQ multiplex PCR. Found here are around 690,000 clones, about an eighth of them singletons; the top ten hold more than 0.1%. Via the markers CD45RO/CCR7/CD25/CD127/CD95/CD27, stem cell-like memory, regulatory, central memory and naive CD4+ cells were sorted. Sorted cells reached over 98% purity in every population. The germline CDR1 and CDR2 sequences are SGHTA and FQGNSA. The J segment lost 3 bases and the V segment lost 5 bases, leaving 6 bases of the junction unmatched. The CDR3 is 15 amino acids.

The specimen was naive CD4+ T cells from blood. The chain employs TRBV7-2 and TRBJ2-1; the match to TRBD1 covers 8 bases. The receptor was isolated from a man in his thirties or forties with type 1 diabetes. As DNA, the CDR3 is TGTGCCAGCAGCCGCGGACAGGGAAGCTACAATGAGCAGTTCTTC. It translates to CASSRGQGSYNEQFF.